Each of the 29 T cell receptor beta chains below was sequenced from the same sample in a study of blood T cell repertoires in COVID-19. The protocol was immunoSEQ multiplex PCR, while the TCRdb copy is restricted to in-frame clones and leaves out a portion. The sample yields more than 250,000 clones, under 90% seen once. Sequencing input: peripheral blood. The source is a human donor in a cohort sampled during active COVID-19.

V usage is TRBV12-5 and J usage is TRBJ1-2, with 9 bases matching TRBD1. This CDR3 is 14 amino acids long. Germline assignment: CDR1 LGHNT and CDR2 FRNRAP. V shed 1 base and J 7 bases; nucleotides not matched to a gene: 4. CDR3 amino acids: CASGLGGTGSGYTF. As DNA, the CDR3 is TGTGCTAGTGGTTTGGGAGGGACAGGGAGTGGCTACACCTTC.

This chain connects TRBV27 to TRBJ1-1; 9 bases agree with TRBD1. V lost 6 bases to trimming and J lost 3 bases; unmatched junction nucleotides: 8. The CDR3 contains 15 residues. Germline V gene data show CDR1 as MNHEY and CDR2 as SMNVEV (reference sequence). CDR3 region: CASSYHRGHDTEAFF. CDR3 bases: TGTGCCAGCAGCTATCACAGGGGGCACGACACTGAAGCTTTCTTT.

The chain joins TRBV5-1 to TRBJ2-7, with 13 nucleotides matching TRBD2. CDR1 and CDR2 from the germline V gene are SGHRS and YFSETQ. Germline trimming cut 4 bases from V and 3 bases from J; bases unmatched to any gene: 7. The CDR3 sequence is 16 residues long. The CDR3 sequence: CASSVLAGGPYYEQYF. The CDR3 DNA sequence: TGCGCCAGCAGCGTACTAGCGGGAGGGCCGTACTACGAGCAGTACTTC.

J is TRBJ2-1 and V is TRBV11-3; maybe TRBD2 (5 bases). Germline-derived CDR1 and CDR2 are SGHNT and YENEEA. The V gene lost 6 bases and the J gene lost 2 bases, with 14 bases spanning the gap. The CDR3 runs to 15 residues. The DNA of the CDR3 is TGTGCCAGCAGTTCCTCTGCCGGGGCCTACAATGAGCAGTTCTTC. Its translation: CASSSSAGAYNEQFF.

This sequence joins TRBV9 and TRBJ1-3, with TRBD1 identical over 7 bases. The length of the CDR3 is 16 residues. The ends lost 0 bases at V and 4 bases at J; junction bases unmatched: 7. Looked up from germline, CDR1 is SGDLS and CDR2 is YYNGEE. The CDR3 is CASSVASTGSGNTIYF. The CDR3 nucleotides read TGTGCCAGCAGCGTAGCTTCGACAGGGTCCGGAAACACCATATATTTT.

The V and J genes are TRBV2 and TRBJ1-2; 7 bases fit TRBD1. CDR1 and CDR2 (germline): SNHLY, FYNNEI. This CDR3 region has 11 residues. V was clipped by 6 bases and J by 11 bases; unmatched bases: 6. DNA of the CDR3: TGTGCCAGCAGAGCCGGGACAGCGTACACCTTC. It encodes CASRAGTAYTF.

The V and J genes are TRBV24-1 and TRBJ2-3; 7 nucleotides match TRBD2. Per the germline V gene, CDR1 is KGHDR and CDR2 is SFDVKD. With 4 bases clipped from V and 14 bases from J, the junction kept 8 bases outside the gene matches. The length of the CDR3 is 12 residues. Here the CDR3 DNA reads TGTGCCACCAGTGACACTTCGACTAGCCTGTATTTT. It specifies CATSDTSTSLYF.

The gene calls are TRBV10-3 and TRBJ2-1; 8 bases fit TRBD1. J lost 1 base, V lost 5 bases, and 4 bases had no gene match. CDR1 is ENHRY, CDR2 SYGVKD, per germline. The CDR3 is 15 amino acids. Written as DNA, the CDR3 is TGTGCCATCAGTCTACAGGGGGGATCCTACAATGAGCAGTTCTTC. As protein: CAISLQGGSYNEQFF.

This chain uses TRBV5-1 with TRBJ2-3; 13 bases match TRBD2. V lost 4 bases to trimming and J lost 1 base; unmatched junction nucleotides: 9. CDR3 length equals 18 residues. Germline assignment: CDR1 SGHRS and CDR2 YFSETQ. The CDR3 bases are TGCGCCAGCAGCAAACTAGCGGGGGGGCCCTCAGGCACAGATACGCAGTATTTT. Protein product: CASSKLAGGPSGTDTQYF.

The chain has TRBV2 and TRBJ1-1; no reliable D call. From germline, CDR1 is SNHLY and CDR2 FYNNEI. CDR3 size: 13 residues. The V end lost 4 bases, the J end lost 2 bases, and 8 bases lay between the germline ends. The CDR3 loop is CASSVIYNTEAFF. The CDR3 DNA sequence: TGTGCCAGCAGTGTAATCTATAACACTGAAGCTTTCTTT.

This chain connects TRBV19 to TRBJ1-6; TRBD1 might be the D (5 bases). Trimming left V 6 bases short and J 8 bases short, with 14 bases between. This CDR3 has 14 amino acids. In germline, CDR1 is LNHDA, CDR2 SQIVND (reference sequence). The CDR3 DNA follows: TGTGCCAGTAGCGCCGCCAGGGCTGATTCACCCCTCCACTTT. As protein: CASSAARADSPLHF.

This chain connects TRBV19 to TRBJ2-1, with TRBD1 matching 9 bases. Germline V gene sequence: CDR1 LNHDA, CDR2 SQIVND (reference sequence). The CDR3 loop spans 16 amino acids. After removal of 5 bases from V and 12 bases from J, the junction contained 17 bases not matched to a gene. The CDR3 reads CASSSTQGAALTSQFF. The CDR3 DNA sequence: TGTGCCAGTAGTTCGACACAGGGGGCGGCCCTTACGTCGCAGTTCTTC.

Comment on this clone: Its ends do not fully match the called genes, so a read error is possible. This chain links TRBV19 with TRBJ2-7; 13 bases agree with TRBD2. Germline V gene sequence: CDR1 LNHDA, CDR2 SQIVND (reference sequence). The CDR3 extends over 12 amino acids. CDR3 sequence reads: CASLGTSGAPSF. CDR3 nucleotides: TGTGCCAGCCTCGGGACTAGCGGGGCCCCCTCCTTC.

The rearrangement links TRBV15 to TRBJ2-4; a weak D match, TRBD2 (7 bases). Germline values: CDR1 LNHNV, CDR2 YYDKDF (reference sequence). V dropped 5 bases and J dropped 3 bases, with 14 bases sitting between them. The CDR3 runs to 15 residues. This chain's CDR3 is CATSSRGGGKNIQYF. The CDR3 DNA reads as TGTGCCACCAGCTCGAGGGGGGGAGGCAAAAACATTCAGTACTTC.

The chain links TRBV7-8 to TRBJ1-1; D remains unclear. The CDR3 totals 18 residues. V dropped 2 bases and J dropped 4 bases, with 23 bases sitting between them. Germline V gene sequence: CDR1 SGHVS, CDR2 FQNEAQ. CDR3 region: CASSLTVVGLGMGTEAFF. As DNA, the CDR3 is TGTGCCAGCAGCTTAACCGTGGTCGGACTGGGGATGGGCACTGAAGCTTTCTTT. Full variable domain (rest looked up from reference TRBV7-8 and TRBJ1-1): GAGVSQSPRYKVAKRGQDVALRCDPISGHVSLFWYQQALGQGPEFLTYFQNEAQLDKSGLPSDRFFAERPEGSVSTLKIQRTQQEDSAVYLCASSLTVVGLGMGTEAFFGQGTRLTVV.

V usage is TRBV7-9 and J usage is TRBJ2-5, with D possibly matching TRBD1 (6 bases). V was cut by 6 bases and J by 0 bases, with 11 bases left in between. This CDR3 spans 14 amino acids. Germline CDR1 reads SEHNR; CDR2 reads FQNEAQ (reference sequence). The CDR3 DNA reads TGTGCCAGCAGTTCACAGGGTCACCAAGAGACCCAGTACTTC. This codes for CASSSQGHQETQYF.

CDR3 bases: TGTGCCAGCAGCGCCGGACTAGCGGGAGTAGTAGGGTCGGATACGCAGTATTTT. It encodes CASSAGLAGVVGSDTQYF. The chain recombines TRBV5-4 with TRBJ2-3; 13 positions match TRBD2. J was trimmed by 6 bases and V by 4 bases; bases with no gene match: 14. The germline V gene encodes CDR1 SGHNT and CDR2 YYREEE (reference sequence). CDR3 size: 18 residues.

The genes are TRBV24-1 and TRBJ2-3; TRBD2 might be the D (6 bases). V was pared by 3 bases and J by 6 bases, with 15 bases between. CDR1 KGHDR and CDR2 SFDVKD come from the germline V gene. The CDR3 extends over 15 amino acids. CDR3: CATSDPRPGRDTQYF. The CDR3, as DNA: TGTGCCACCAGTGATCCCCGGCCGGGGAGGGATACGCAGTATTTT.

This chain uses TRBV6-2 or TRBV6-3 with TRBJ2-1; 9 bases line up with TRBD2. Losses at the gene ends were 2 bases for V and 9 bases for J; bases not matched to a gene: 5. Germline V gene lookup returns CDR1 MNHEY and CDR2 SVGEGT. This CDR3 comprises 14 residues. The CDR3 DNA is TGTGCCAGCAGTTACGCGGGGGGGCCCCCTGAGCAGTTCTTC. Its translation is CASSYAGGPPEQFF.

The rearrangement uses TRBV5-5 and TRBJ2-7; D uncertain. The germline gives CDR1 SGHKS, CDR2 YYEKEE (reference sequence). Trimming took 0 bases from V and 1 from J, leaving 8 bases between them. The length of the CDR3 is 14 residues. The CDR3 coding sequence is TGTGCCAGCAGCTTGGGTGGGCATTCCTACGAGCAGTACTTC. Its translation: CASSLGGHSYEQYF. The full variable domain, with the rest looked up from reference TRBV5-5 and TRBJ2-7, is DAGVTQSPTHLIKTRGQQVTLRCSPISGHKSVSWYQQVLGQGPQFIFQYYEKEERGRGNFPDRFSARQFPNYSSELNVNALLLGDSALYLCASSLGGHSYEQYFGPGTRLTVT.

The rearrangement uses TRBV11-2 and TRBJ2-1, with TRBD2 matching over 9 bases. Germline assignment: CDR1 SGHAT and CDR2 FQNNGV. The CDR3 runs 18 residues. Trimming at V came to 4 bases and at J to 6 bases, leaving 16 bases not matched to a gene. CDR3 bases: TGTGCCAGCAGCTACCACCCCATGGGGCGGGAGGGGTCCAATGAGCAGTTCTTC. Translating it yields CASSYHPMGREGSNEQFF. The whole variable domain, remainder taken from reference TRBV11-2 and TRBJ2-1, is EAGVAQSPRYKIIEKRQSVAFWCNPISGHATLYWYQQILGQGPKLLIQFQNNGVVDDSQLPKDRFSAERLKGVDSTLKIQPAKLEDSAVYLCASSYHPMGREGSNEQFFGPGTRLTVL.

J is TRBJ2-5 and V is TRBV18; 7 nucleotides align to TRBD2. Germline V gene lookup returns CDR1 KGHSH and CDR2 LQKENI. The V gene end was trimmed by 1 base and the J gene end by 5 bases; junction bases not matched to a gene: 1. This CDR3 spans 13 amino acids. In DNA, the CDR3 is TGTGCCAGCTCACCACTGGGGGGGGAGACCCAGTACTTC. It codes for CASSPLGGETQYF.

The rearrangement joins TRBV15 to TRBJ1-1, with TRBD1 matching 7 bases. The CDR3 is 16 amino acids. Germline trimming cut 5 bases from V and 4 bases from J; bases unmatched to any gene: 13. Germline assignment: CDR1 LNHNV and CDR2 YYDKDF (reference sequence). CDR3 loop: CATSPSPGNRGTEAFF. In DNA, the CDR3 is TGTGCCACCAGCCCGTCCCCAGGGAACAGGGGCACTGAAGCTTTCTTT.

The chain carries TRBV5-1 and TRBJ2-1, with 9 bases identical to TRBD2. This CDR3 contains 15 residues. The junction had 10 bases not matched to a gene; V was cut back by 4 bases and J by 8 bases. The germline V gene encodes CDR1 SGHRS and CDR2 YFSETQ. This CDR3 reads CASSPWASGTDEQFF. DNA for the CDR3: TGCGCCAGCAGCCCATGGGCTAGCGGGACTGATGAGCAGTTCTTC.

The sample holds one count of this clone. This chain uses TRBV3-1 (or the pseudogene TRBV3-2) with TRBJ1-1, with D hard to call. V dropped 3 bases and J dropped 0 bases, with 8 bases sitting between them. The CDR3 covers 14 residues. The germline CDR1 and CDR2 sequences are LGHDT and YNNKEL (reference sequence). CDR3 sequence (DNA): TGTGCCAGCAGCCAGTCAGACATGAACACTGAAGCTTTCTTT. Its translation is CASSQSDMNTEAFF.

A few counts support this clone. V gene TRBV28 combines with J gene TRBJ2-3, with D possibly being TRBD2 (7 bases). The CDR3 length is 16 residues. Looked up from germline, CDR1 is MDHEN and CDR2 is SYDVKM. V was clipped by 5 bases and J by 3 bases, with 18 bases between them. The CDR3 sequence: CASSDYRGGPTDTQYF. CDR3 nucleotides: TGTGCCAGCAGTGATTATAGGGGGGGGCCTACAGATACGCAGTATTTT.

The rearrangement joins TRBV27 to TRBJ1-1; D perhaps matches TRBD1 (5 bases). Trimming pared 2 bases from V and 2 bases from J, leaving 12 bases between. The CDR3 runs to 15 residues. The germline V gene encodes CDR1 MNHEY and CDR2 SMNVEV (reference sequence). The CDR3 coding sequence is TGTGCCAGCAGTTTACCGGGACTCCAAAACACTGAAGCTTTCTTT. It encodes CASSLPGLQNTEAFF.

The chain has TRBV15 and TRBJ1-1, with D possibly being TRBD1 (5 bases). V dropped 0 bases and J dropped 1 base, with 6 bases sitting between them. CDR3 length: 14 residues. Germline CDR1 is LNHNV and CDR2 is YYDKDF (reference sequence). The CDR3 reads CATSRETANTEAFF. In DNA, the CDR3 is TGTGCCACCAGCAGAGAGACAGCGAACACTGAAGCTTTCTTT. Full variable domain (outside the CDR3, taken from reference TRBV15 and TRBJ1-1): DAMVIQNPRYQVTQFGKPVTLSCSQTLNHNVMYWYQQKSSQAPKLLFHYYDKDFNNEADTPDNFQSRRPNTSFCFLDIRSPGLGDTAMYLCATSRETANTEAFFGQGTRLTVV.

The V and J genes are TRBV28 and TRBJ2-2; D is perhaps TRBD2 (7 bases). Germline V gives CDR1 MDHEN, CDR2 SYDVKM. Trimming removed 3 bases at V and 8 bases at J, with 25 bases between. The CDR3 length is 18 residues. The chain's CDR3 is CASSFMGRGAADKGELFF. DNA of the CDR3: TGTGCCAGCAGTTTTATGGGCCGGGGGGCAGCCGATAAAGGGGAGCTGTTTTTT.